This T cell receptor (beta chain) was found in a study of cytomegalovirus exposure and HLA in healthy donors. Data came from immunoSEQ multiplex PCR; TCRdb stores just in-frame clones and leaves some out. The sample lists more than 85,000 clones; approximately 89% were seen once. This clone has a single count. Other DNA sequences of this sample code for an identical CDR3. V lost 2 bases and J lost 5, with 6 bases in between. The CDR3 is 12 amino acids. Germline V lookup: CDR1 MNHNY, CDR2 SVGAGI (reference sequence). The sequenced sample consisted of PBMCs. The source is a woman between 18 and 29 years old in good health and CMV-seronegative. The rearrangement joins TRBV6-6 to TRBJ2-5; possibly TRBD1 for D (5 bases). CDR3 nucleotide sequence: TGTGCCAGCAGTTACCCAGGGGAGACCCAGTACTTC. It translates to CASSYPGETQYF.